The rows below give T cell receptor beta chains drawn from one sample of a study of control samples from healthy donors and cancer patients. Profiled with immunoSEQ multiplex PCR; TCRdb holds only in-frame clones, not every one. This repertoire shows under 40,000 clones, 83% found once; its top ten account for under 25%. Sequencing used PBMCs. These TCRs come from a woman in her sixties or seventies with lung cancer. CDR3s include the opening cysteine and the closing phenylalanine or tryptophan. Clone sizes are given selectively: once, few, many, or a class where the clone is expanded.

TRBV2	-	CASSATVNNSPLHF
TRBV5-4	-	CASSFKNTEAFF
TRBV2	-	CASSAAGGSRGYTF
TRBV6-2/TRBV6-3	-	CASSWRQGRANVLTF
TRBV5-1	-	CASSLPSGGTDTQYF
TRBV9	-	CASSSTGEGYNEQFF
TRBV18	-	CASSPTLDRTEAFF
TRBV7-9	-	CASSQTGWGQGGNEQFF
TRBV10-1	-	CASSSTYTEAFF
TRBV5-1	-	CASSLVGTNTEAFF
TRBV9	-	CASSVEGTGTHYEQYF
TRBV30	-	CAWSVGGREQPQHF
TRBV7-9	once	CASSLLGAGELFF
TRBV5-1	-	CASSSYQQEEGAEAFF
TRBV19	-	CASDTGRNEKLFF
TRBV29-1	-	CSVDGPSNTGELFF
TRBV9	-	CASSVGGTSGTYEQYF
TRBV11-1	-	CASSFQTTHGYTF
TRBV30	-	CAWNQGDTDTQYF
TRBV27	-	CASSYDPVPHEQYF
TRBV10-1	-	CATPRAGELFF
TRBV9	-	CASSGAGWGNSPLHF
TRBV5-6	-	CASSPGTGQGREQYF
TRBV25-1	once	CASSDDSVTSGNTIYF
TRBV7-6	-	CASRSGGTAEQYF
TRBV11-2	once	CASSPRVAYNEQFF
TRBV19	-	CASSIGVRSYEQYF
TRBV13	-	CASSPGRPPGGYTF
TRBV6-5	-	CASSYTPGDTIYF
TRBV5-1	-	CASSLVGDGYTF
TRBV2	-	CASSNLSDGTPSF
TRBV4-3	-	CAGSQVGRGQETQYF
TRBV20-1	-	CSARDYGYTF
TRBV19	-	CASSPLGGDTQYF
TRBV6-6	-	CASSSWTGGDYGYTF
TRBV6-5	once	CAGRQVTPNTEAFF
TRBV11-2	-	CASSLDQGALGYTF
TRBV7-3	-	CASSLEASGANVLTF
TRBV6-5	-	CASSYASFGSPLHF
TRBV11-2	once	CASSLRGQGRNSPLHF
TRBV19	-	CASSRDNYGYTF
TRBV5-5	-	CASSFGNQGAGELFF
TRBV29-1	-	CSVAGTAESISGNTIYF
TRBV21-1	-	CASSKVPGEGDDEKLFF
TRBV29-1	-	CSVVRLGSNTQYF
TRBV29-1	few	CSGRTNTEAFF
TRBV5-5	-	CASSRAWTSGRDTDTQYF
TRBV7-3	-	CASSLSPSPTEAFF
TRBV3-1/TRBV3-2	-	CASSQEPPPGLAESKNIQYF
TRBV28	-	CASSSSGTGGGWAFF